A selection of T cell receptor beta chains follows, all from one sample in a study of immune heterogeneity within non-small cell lung tumors. TCRdb ran MiXCR on the multiplex PCR reads and lists one entry per CDR3 protein. The sample has roughly 23,000 distinct CDR3 sequences; around 26% are singletons. Sequences were obtained from lung tumor tissue. These TCRs come from a man aged 35 to 55 with non-small cell lung cancer. Each CDR3 is given with its conserved first and last residue. The D gene is left open where the match is weak. Some rows have no size entry. The others give once, few or many, or a class for an expanded clone.

D gene: TRBD2
clone size: medium-sized
J gene: TRBJ2-5
V gene: TRBV12-5
CDR3 protein: CALGTKTKGTQYF
CDR3 DNA: TGTGCTTTAGGGACTAAAACCAAAGGGACCCAGTACTTC

D gene: TRBD1
clone size: many
J gene: TRBJ1-1
V gene: TRBV4-2
CDR3 protein: CASSLLTGGMNTEAFF
CDR3 DNA: TGTGCCAGCAGCCTATTGACAGGGGGCATGAACACTGAAGCTTTCTTT

D gene: .
clone size: many
J gene: TRBJ2-7
V gene: TRBV30
CDR3 protein: CAWSGTGYEQYF
CDR3 DNA: TGTGCCTGGAGTGGAACAGGCTACGAGCAGTACTTC

D gene: TRBD2
clone size: many
J gene: TRBJ2-7
V gene: TRBV11-3
CDR3 protein: CASSQKRLAGSGEQYF
CDR3 DNA: TGTGCCAGCAGCCAAAAACGACTAGCGGGATCAGGCGAGCAGTACTTC

D gene: .
clone size: many
J gene: TRBJ2-7
V gene: TRBV5-5
CDR3 protein: CASSFPSPNEQYF
CDR3 DNA: TGTGCCAGCAGCTTCCCCTCGCCCAACGAGCAGTACTTC

D gene: .
clone size: .
J gene: TRBJ1-1
V gene: TRBV5-1
CDR3 protein: CASSQDGTAVSFF
CDR3 DNA: TGCGCCAGCAGCCAGGACGGGACCGCGGTGTCTTTCTTT

D gene: .
clone size: .
J gene: TRBJ1-1
V gene: TRBV7-6
CDR3 protein: CASSLGVGSLVEAFF
CDR3 DNA: TGTGCCAGCAGCTTAGGGGTAGGGTCGCTAGTGGAAGCTTTCTTT

D gene: .
clone size: few
J gene: TRBJ2-6
V gene: TRBV6-1
CDR3 protein: CASSPSSGANVLTF
CDR3 DNA: TGTGCCAGCTCCCCTAGCTCTGGGGCCAACGTCCTGACTTTC

D gene: TRBD1
clone size: medium-sized
J gene: TRBJ1-5
V gene: TRBV27
CDR3 protein: CASRTGVRPQHF
CDR3 DNA: TGTGCCAGCAGGACAGGGGTGAGGCCCCAGCATTTT

D gene: .
clone size: .
J gene: TRBJ2-5
V gene: TRBV19
CDR3 protein: CASSPPGRGKETQYF
CDR3 DNA: TGTGCCAGTAGTCCCCCGGGACGGGGAAAAGAGACCCAGTACTTC

D gene: .
clone size: many
J gene: TRBJ2-6
V gene: TRBV12-3/TRBV12-4
CDR3 protein: CASSLRGAGANVLTF
CDR3 DNA: TGTGCCAGCAGTTTGAGGGGAGCTGGGGCCAACGTCCTGACTTTC

D gene: .
clone size: many
J gene: TRBJ2-1
V gene: TRBV11-2
CDR3 protein: CASSLNQGSYNEQFF
CDR3 DNA: TGTGCCAGCAGCTTAAACCAGGGCTCCTACAATGAGCAGTTCTTC

D gene: .
clone size: .
J gene: TRBJ2-7
V gene: TRBV9
CDR3 protein: CASIVGLSGTYEQYF
CDR3 DNA: TGTGCCAGCATCGTAGGTCTCAGCGGTACCTACGAGCAGTACTTC

D gene: TRBD1
clone size: .
J gene: TRBJ2-2
V gene: TRBV9
CDR3 protein: CASSPQAQGPGTVELFF
CDR3 DNA: TGTGCCAGCAGCCCCCAGGCACAGGGGCCGGGCACCGTGGAGCTGTTTTTT

D gene: .
clone size: medium-sized
J gene: TRBJ2-7
V gene: TRBV12-3/TRBV12-4
CDR3 protein: CASCPAGTYEQYF
CDR3 DNA: TGTGCCAGTTGCCCCGCGGGAACCTACGAGCAGTACTTC

D gene: TRBD2
clone size: .
J gene: TRBJ2-5
V gene: TRBV5-6
CDR3 protein: CASSRPGLAGGNQETQYF
CDR3 DNA: TGTGCCAGCAGCAGACCGGGACTAGCGGGCGGGAACCAAGAGACCCAGTACTTC

D gene: TRBD2
clone size: once
J gene: TRBJ2-3
V gene: TRBV18
CDR3 protein: CASSPPGLPIAGVGTDTQYF
CDR3 DNA: TGTGCCAGCTCACCCCCGGGGCTCCCGATAGCGGGAGTGGGCACAGATACGCAGTATTTT

D gene: .
clone size: many
J gene: TRBJ2-1
V gene: TRBV12-5
CDR3 protein: CASGIQGSSYNEQFF
CDR3 DNA: TGTGCTAGTGGGATACAGGGCAGCTCCTACAATGAGCAGTTCTTC

D gene: .
clone size: medium-sized
J gene: TRBJ1-4
V gene: TRBV20-1
CDR3 protein: CSARSGLGGWNEKLFF
CDR3 DNA: TGCAGTGCTAGATCAGGACTCGGGGGTTGGAATGAAAAACTGTTTTTT

D gene: .
clone size: many
J gene: TRBJ1-6
V gene: TRBV20-1
CDR3 protein: CSARTGPTDSPLHF
CDR3 DNA: TGCAGTGCCCGGACGGGACCCACGGATTCACCCCTCCACTTT

D gene: .
clone size: .
J gene: TRBJ1-1
V gene: TRBV7-9
CDR3 protein: CASSFPRQNTEAFF
CDR3 DNA: TGTGCCAGCAGCTTTCCCAGGCAGAACACTGAAGCTTTCTTT

D gene: TRBD2
clone size: .
J gene: TRBJ2-1
V gene: TRBV7-6
CDR3 protein: CASSLTPTSGSLLDEQFF
CDR3 DNA: TGTGCCAGCAGCTTAACTCCGACTAGCGGGAGTCTTTTAGATGAGCAGTTCTTC

D gene: TRBD1
clone size: .
J gene: TRBJ2-5
V gene: TRBV18
CDR3 protein: CASSTPTGGETQYF
CDR3 DNA: TGTGCCAGCTCAACACCGACAGGGGGAGAGACCCAGTACTTC

D gene: .
clone size: few
J gene: TRBJ2-5
V gene: TRBV11-1
CDR3 protein: CASSSQGRATQYF
CDR3 DNA: TGTGCCAGCAGCTCACAGGGTCGCGCGACCCAGTACTTC

D gene: .
clone size: .
J gene: TRBJ1-3
V gene: TRBV12-5
CDR3 protein: CASGGDLGNTIYF
CDR3 DNA: TGTGCTAGTGGGGGGGATCTCGGAAACACCATATATTTT

D gene: .
clone size: .
J gene: TRBJ1-1
V gene: TRBV19
CDR3 protein: CASSTGGTDEAFF
CDR3 DNA: TGTGCCAGTAGCACCGGGGGTACGGACGAAGCTTTCTTT

D gene: .
clone size: few
J gene: TRBJ2-7
V gene: TRBV20-1
CDR3 protein: CSATLRGRLRSYEQYF
CDR3 DNA: TGCAGTGCTACCCTCCGGGGCAGGTTAAGATCCTACGAGCAGTACTTC

D gene: .
clone size: many
J gene: TRBJ2-3
V gene: TRBV7-9
CDR3 protein: CASSSFLLRHYTDTQYF
CDR3 DNA: TGTGCCAGCAGCTCCTTCCTTCTTAGACACTACACAGATACGCAGTATTTT

D gene: .
clone size: few
J gene: TRBJ2-5
V gene: TRBV11-1
CDR3 protein: CASSLTETQYF
CDR3 DNA: TGTGCCAGCAGCTTAACGGAGACCCAGTACTTC

D gene: .
clone size: many
J gene: TRBJ1-4
V gene: TRBV11-3
CDR3 protein: CASSAGGTVNEKLFF
CDR3 DNA: TGTGCCAGCAGCGCAGGAGGGACCGTTAATGAAAAACTGTTTTTT

D gene: .
clone size: many
J gene: TRBJ2-7
V gene: TRBV12-5
CDR3 protein: CASGSLNNYEQYF
CDR3 DNA: TGTGCTAGTGGTTCCCTCAATAACTACGAGCAGTACTTC

D gene: TRBD1
clone size: few
J gene: TRBJ1-2
V gene: TRBV7-9
CDR3 protein: CASSIDRDGNYGYTF
CDR3 DNA: TGTGCCAGCAGCATCGACAGGGATGGTAACTATGGCTACACCTTC

D gene: .
clone size: many
J gene: TRBJ1-4
V gene: TRBV27
CDR3 protein: CASSNIQTGPNEKLFF
CDR3 DNA: TGTGCCAGCAGTAACATTCAGACAGGCCCTAATGAAAAACTGTTTTTT

D gene: .
clone size: many
J gene: TRBJ2-7
V gene: TRBV28
CDR3 protein: CASSLGDPYEQYF
CDR3 DNA: TGTGCCAGCAGTTTAGGGGATCCCTACGAGCAGTACTTC

D gene: TRBD2
clone size: .
J gene: TRBJ2-3
V gene: TRBV9
CDR3 protein: CASSNSGRRADTQYF
CDR3 DNA: TGTGCCAGCAGCAACAGCGGGAGACGGGCAGATACGCAGTATTTT

D gene: .
clone size: many
J gene: TRBJ2-7
V gene: TRBV28
CDR3 protein: CASRSGDYEQYF
CDR3 DNA: TGTGCCAGCAGGTCGGGGGATTACGAGCAGTACTTC

D gene: .
clone size: medium-sized
J gene: TRBJ2-2
V gene: TRBV20-1
CDR3 protein: CSASGGNTGELFF
CDR3 DNA: TGCAGTGCTAGTGGGGGGAACACCGGGGAGCTGTTTTTT

D gene: .
clone size: many
J gene: TRBJ1-1
V gene: TRBV4-3
CDR3 protein: CASSPDSVTEAFF
CDR3 DNA: TGCGCCAGCAGCCCCGATTCCGTCACTGAAGCTTTCTTT

D gene: TRBD2
clone size: many
J gene: TRBJ2-7
V gene: TRBV6-2/TRBV6-3
CDR3 protein: CASSQPGTSGYEQYF
CDR3 DNA: TGTGCCAGCAGTCAGCCCGGGACTAGCGGCTACGAGCAGTACTTC

D gene: TRBD2
clone size: .
J gene: TRBJ2-1
V gene: TRBV20-1
CDR3 protein: CSASRGLAGGREQFF
CDR3 DNA: TGCAGTGCTAGCCGGGGACTAGCGGGAGGAAGAGAGCAGTTCTTC

D gene: TRBD1
clone size: few
J gene: TRBJ2-7
V gene: TRBV10-3
CDR3 protein: CAISESRDRVYEQYF
CDR3 DNA: TGTGCCATCAGTGAGTCTCGGGACAGGGTCTACGAGCAGTACTTC

D gene: .
clone size: .
J gene: TRBJ2-5
V gene: TRBV7-2
CDR3 protein: CASSLGLWQGKETQYF
CDR3 DNA: TGTGCCAGCAGCTTAGGTTTGTGGCAGGGCAAAGAGACCCAGTACTTC

D gene: .
clone size: few
J gene: TRBJ1-6
V gene: TRBV5-1
CDR3 protein: CASMQDLNSPLHF
CDR3 DNA: TGCGCCAGCATGCAGGACCTTAATTCACCCCTCCACTTT

D gene: .
clone size: .
J gene: TRBJ1-1
V gene: TRBV2
CDR3 protein: CASTEKGANTEAFF
CDR3 DNA: TGTGCCAGCACAGAAAAGGGCGCGAACACTGAAGCTTTCTTT

D gene: TRBD1
clone size: many
J gene: TRBJ2-7
V gene: TRBV11-2
CDR3 protein: CASSSGTGRSYEQYF
CDR3 DNA: TGTGCCAGCAGTTCCGGGACAGGGAGATCCTACGAGCAGTACTTC

D gene: .
clone size: .
J gene: TRBJ2-3
V gene: TRBV28
CDR3 protein: CASSDFGTTDTQYF
CDR3 DNA: TGTGCCAGCAGTGACTTCGGGACCACAGATACGCAGTATTTT

D gene: TRBD1
clone size: many
J gene: TRBJ1-1
V gene: TRBV4-1
CDR3 protein: CASSRQGDTEAFF
CDR3 DNA: TGCGCCAGCAGCCGACAGGGGGACACTGAAGCTTTCTTT

D gene: .
clone size: few
J gene: TRBJ1-1
V gene: TRBV20-1
CDR3 protein: CSARYVPGPAFF
CDR3 DNA: TGCAGTGCTAGGTATGTTCCGGGCCCGGCTTTCTTT

D gene: .
clone size: .
J gene: TRBJ1-1
V gene: TRBV27
CDR3 protein: CTSSSPQRGTEAFF
CDR3 DNA: TGTACCAGCAGTTCACCCCAACGGGGAACTGAAGCTTTCTTT

D gene: .
clone size: medium-sized
J gene: TRBJ1-1
V gene: TRBV28
CDR3 protein: CASSFNSVYEAFF
CDR3 DNA: TGTGCCAGCAGTTTCAATTCGGTATATGAAGCTTTCTTT

D gene: TRBD1
clone size: .
J gene: TRBJ2-7
V gene: TRBV5-1
CDR3 protein: CASSQQGSPYEQYF
CDR3 DNA: TGCGCCAGCAGCCAACAGGGGTCCCCCTACGAGCAGTACTTC

D gene: TRBD1
clone size: many
J gene: TRBJ2-7
V gene: TRBV7-2
CDR3 protein: CASSMGGDRGSKQYF
CDR3 DNA: TGTGCCAGCAGCATGGGGGGGGACAGGGGTTCCAAGCAGTACTTC

D gene: TRBD1
clone size: many
J gene: TRBJ2-7
V gene: TRBV6-1
CDR3 protein: CASMPGQVSYEQYF
CDR3 DNA: TGTGCCAGCATGCCGGGACAGGTTTCCTACGAGCAGTACTTC

D gene: TRBD1
clone size: .
J gene: TRBJ1-4
V gene: TRBV30
CDR3 protein: CAWGTASNEKLFF
CDR3 DNA: TGTGCCTGGGGGACAGCCTCTAATGAAAAACTGTTTTTT

D gene: .
clone size: few
J gene: TRBJ1-1
V gene: TRBV6-2/TRBV6-3
CDR3 protein: CASSYGEGTEAFF
CDR3 DNA: TGTGCCAGCAGTTACGGGGAGGGCACTGAAGCTTTCTTT